These T cell receptor beta chains were read from a single sample in a study of naive CD8 T cells in extremely preterm neonates. Sequencing used immunoSEQ multiplex PCR; TCRdb keeps in-frame clones, though not all of them. This table holds 7,300 or so clones, around nine tenths found once. Specimen: naive CD8+ T cells from cord blood. These receptors were obtained from a newborn in good health. The CDR3 runs from the conserved cysteine through the conserved F or W. The D gene is left open where the match is weak. Clone size is given for some rows only: seen once, a few or many times, or a class if the clone is expanded.

v_call: TRBV6-7; clone_size: .; d_call: .; j_call: TRBJ1-6; cdr3_nt: TGTGCCAGCAGTTATCAACAGGGAAAAGAAAATTCACCCCTCCACTTT; cdr3_aa: CASSYQQGKENSPLHF
v_call: TRBV6-1; clone_size: .; d_call: .; j_call: TRBJ1-1; cdr3_nt: TGTGCCAGCACAGGGGTGAGCGCTGAAGCTTTCTTT; cdr3_aa: CASTGVSAEAFF
v_call: TRBV2; clone_size: .; d_call: .; j_call: TRBJ1-2; cdr3_nt: TGTGCCAGCAGGGTAGATAATGGCTACACCTTC; cdr3_aa: CASRVDNGYTF
v_call: TRBV27; clone_size: .; d_call: TRBD2; j_call: TRBJ2-3; cdr3_nt: TGTGCCAGCAGTACAGCGGGGGTCGGCGCAGATACGCAGTATTTT; cdr3_aa: CASSTAGVGADTQYF
v_call: TRBV11-3; clone_size: .; d_call: .; j_call: TRBJ2-2; cdr3_nt: TGTGCCAGCAGCTGGCAGGGCACCGGGGAGCTGTTTTTT; cdr3_aa: CASSWQGTGELFF
v_call: TRBV6-5; clone_size: .; d_call: .; j_call: TRBJ2-6; cdr3_nt: TGTGCCAGCAGTTACGGGAGCTCTGGGGCCAACGTCCTGACTTTC; cdr3_aa: CASSYGSSGANVLTF
v_call: TRBV4-2; clone_size: .; d_call: .; j_call: TRBJ2-7; cdr3_nt: TGTGCCAGCAGCCACCCGGGACACTCCTACGAGCAGTACTTC; cdr3_aa: CASSHPGHSYEQYF
v_call: TRBV29-1; clone_size: .; d_call: TRBD1; j_call: TRBJ2-7; cdr3_nt: TGCAGCGTTGAAAGGGACAGGGGGGGCTCCTACGAGCAGTACTTC; cdr3_aa: CSVERDRGGSYEQYF
v_call: TRBV12-5; clone_size: .; d_call: .; j_call: TRBJ1-1; cdr3_nt: TGTGCTAGTGGTGGGGCGATTAAGAACACTGAAGCTTTCTTT; cdr3_aa: CASGGAIKNTEAFF
v_call: TRBV4-1; clone_size: .; d_call: TRBD1; j_call: TRBJ1-5; cdr3_nt: TGCGCCAGCAGCCAAGACAGGGGGCGCAATCAGCCCCAGCATTTT; cdr3_aa: CASSQDRGRNQPQHF
v_call: TRBV27; clone_size: .; d_call: .; j_call: TRBJ2-2; cdr3_nt: TGTGCCAGCAGTTTTGTCGGGGCCGGGGAGCTGTTTTTT; cdr3_aa: CASSFVGAGELFF
v_call: TRBV19; clone_size: .; d_call: .; j_call: TRBJ2-1; cdr3_nt: TGTGCCAGTATGCTAGGCCCACACAATGAGCAGTTCTTC; cdr3_aa: CASMLGPHNEQFF
v_call: TRBV2; clone_size: .; d_call: TRBD1; j_call: TRBJ1-5; cdr3_nt: TGTGCCAGCAGAGGTCGACAGGGGGAGAATCAGCCCCAGCATTTT; cdr3_aa: CASRGRQGENQPQHF
v_call: TRBV19; clone_size: .; d_call: .; j_call: TRBJ1-1; cdr3_nt: TGTGCCAGTAGTATAATGGCCTCAGGCACTGAAGCTTTCTTT; cdr3_aa: CASSIMASGTEAFF
v_call: TRBV6-5; clone_size: .; d_call: TRBD1; j_call: TRBJ2-1; cdr3_nt: TGTGCCAGCAGTACCTGGACAGGGCACAATGAGCAGTTCTTC; cdr3_aa: CASSTWTGHNEQFF
v_call: TRBV11-2; clone_size: once; d_call: TRBD2; j_call: TRBJ2-1; cdr3_nt: TGTGCCAGCAGCTTAGCGGGAGGGCATGAGCAGTTCTTC; cdr3_aa: CASSLAGGHEQFF
v_call: TRBV7-9; clone_size: .; d_call: TRBD1; j_call: TRBJ2-7; cdr3_nt: TGTGCCAGCAGCTTTGGTCAGGGGGCATCCTACGAGCAGTACTTC; cdr3_aa: CASSFGQGASYEQYF
v_call: TRBV29-1; clone_size: .; d_call: .; j_call: TRBJ2-4; cdr3_nt: TGCAGCGTTGGCCGACCGGGGTCTGCCAAAAACATTCAGTACTTC; cdr3_aa: CSVGRPGSAKNIQYF
v_call: TRBV7-2; clone_size: once; d_call: .; j_call: TRBJ1-1; cdr3_nt: TGTGCCAGCAGCTTCTCCAGGGCCGCTGAAGCTTTCTTT; cdr3_aa: CASSFSRAAEAFF
v_call: TRBV6-5; clone_size: .; d_call: .; j_call: TRBJ2-6; cdr3_nt: TGTGCCAGCAGTCAGACTGGGGCCAACGTCCTGACTTTC; cdr3_aa: CASSQTGANVLTF
v_call: TRBV5-7; clone_size: .; d_call: .; j_call: TRBJ1-2; cdr3_nt: TGTGCCAGCAGCTTGCGGGTGACAGAAGTCCGCTTTCGATATGGCTACACCTTC; cdr3_aa: CASSLRVTEVRFRYGYTF
v_call: TRBV28; clone_size: .; d_call: TRBD1; j_call: TRBJ1-2; cdr3_nt: TGTGCCAGCAACCTCGGGACAGTCTATGGCTACACCTTC; cdr3_aa: CASNLGTVYGYTF
v_call: TRBV4-1; clone_size: .; d_call: .; j_call: TRBJ2-1; cdr3_nt: TGCGCCAGCAGCCTGGGACTCCCTAACTACAATGAGCAGTTCTTC; cdr3_aa: CASSLGLPNYNEQFF
v_call: TRBV6-1; clone_size: .; d_call: TRBD1; j_call: TRBJ1-5; cdr3_nt: TGTGCCAGCAGTGAATTAGGACAGGGAAATCAGCCCCAGCATTTT; cdr3_aa: CASSELGQGNQPQHF
v_call: TRBV13; clone_size: .; d_call: .; j_call: TRBJ2-5; cdr3_nt: TGTGCCAGCAGCTTATGGCTAGCTGAGCAAGAGACCCAGTACTTC; cdr3_aa: CASSLWLAEQETQYF
v_call: TRBV18; clone_size: .; d_call: TRBD1; j_call: TRBJ1-5; cdr3_nt: TGTGCCAGCTCAACAGGGGGCAATCAGCCCCAGCATTTT; cdr3_aa: CASSTGGNQPQHF
v_call: TRBV4-1; clone_size: .; d_call: TRBD2; j_call: TRBJ2-5; cdr3_nt: TGCGCCAGCAGCCCGGGAGGAGAGACCCAGTACTTC; cdr3_aa: CASSPGGETQYF
v_call: TRBV4-3; clone_size: .; d_call: .; j_call: TRBJ2-1; cdr3_nt: TGCGCCAGCAGCCAAGTTTATTCAGGGAATGAGCAGTTCTTC; cdr3_aa: CASSQVYSGNEQFF
v_call: TRBV27; clone_size: .; d_call: .; j_call: TRBJ2-4; cdr3_nt: TGTGCCAGCACCAAACCCGGGTCGAACATTCAGTACTTC; cdr3_aa: CASTKPGSNIQYF
v_call: TRBV7-9; clone_size: .; d_call: TRBD1; j_call: TRBJ2-3; cdr3_nt: TGTGCCAGCAGTCAACAGGGGGCACGGGATACGCAGTATTTT; cdr3_aa: CASSQQGARDTQYF
v_call: TRBV9; clone_size: .; d_call: TRBD1; j_call: TRBJ2-7; cdr3_nt: TGTGCCAGCAGCGTAGCCGGACAGGGGGCCTACGAGCAGTACTTC; cdr3_aa: CASSVAGQGAYEQYF
v_call: TRBV19; clone_size: .; d_call: .; j_call: TRBJ2-1; cdr3_nt: TGTGCCAGTAGTAGCGGCAATGAGCAGTTCTTC; cdr3_aa: CASSSGNEQFF
v_call: TRBV20-1; clone_size: .; d_call: .; j_call: TRBJ1-1; cdr3_nt: TGCAGTGGAAACACCTACACTGAAGCTTTCTTT; cdr3_aa: CSGNTYTEAFF
v_call: TRBV7-7; clone_size: .; d_call: TRBD1; j_call: TRBJ2-2; cdr3_nt: TGTGCCAGCAGCCTAGGGACAGCCAACACCGGGGAGCTGTTTTTT; cdr3_aa: CASSLGTANTGELFF
v_call: TRBV4-3; clone_size: .; d_call: TRBD1; j_call: TRBJ1-2; cdr3_nt: TGCGCCAGCAGCCCGCCGGGACAGGATTATGGCTACACCTTC; cdr3_aa: CASSPPGQDYGYTF
v_call: TRBV5-1; clone_size: .; d_call: TRBD2; j_call: TRBJ2-1; cdr3_nt: TGCGCCAGCAGCTCCGGGACTAGCGGGAGCAATGAGCAGTTCTTC; cdr3_aa: CASSSGTSGSNEQFF
v_call: TRBV27; clone_size: .; d_call: .; j_call: TRBJ1-6; cdr3_nt: TGTGCCAGCAGTTTACAGGGTGGTGGTTCACCCCTCCACTTT; cdr3_aa: CASSLQGGGSPLHF
v_call: TRBV19; clone_size: .; d_call: TRBD1; j_call: TRBJ1-5; cdr3_nt: TGTGCCAGTACCGGGACAGAGAATCAGCCCCAGCATTTT; cdr3_aa: CASTGTENQPQHF
v_call: TRBV27; clone_size: .; d_call: TRBD1; j_call: TRBJ2-7; cdr3_nt: TGTGCCAGCAGCCGGGACAGGGGCTACGAGCAGTACTTC; cdr3_aa: CASSRDRGYEQYF
v_call: TRBV9; clone_size: .; d_call: .; j_call: TRBJ2-1; cdr3_nt: TGTGCCAGCAGCGGGACTGAATTCCATGAGCAGTTCTTC; cdr3_aa: CASSGTEFHEQFF
v_call: TRBV7-2; clone_size: .; d_call: .; j_call: TRBJ1-2; cdr3_nt: TGTGCCAGCAGCTTGGAGCTTCGGGACTATGGCTACACCTTC; cdr3_aa: CASSLELRDYGYTF
v_call: TRBV11-2; clone_size: .; d_call: .; j_call: TRBJ2-1; cdr3_nt: TGTGCCAGCAGCTTAGATCCTCAGGGGAACAATGAGCAGTTCTTC; cdr3_aa: CASSLDPQGNNEQFF
v_call: TRBV9; clone_size: .; d_call: TRBD1; j_call: TRBJ1-4; cdr3_nt: TGTGCCAGCAGCGGTGGGACAGGCGGTGAAAAACTGTTTTTT; cdr3_aa: CASSGGTGGEKLFF
v_call: TRBV4-3; clone_size: few; d_call: TRBD2; j_call: TRBJ2-1; cdr3_nt: TGCGCCAGCAGCCCGGGACTAGCGGGAGATGAGCAGTTCTTC; cdr3_aa: CASSPGLAGDEQFF
v_call: TRBV6-5; clone_size: .; d_call: .; j_call: TRBJ1-1; cdr3_nt: TGTGCCAGCAGTTACCACAGGAACACTGAAGCTTTCTTT; cdr3_aa: CASSYHRNTEAFF
v_call: TRBV19; clone_size: once; d_call: .; j_call: TRBJ1-1; cdr3_nt: TGTGCCAGTAGTGCCGCGGGAAACACTGAAGCTTTCTTT; cdr3_aa: CASSAAGNTEAFF
v_call: TRBV10-2; clone_size: .; d_call: .; j_call: TRBJ2-5; cdr3_nt: TGCGCCAGCAGTGAGTCTAGGGGGAGGGGAGAGACCCAGTACTTC; cdr3_aa: CASSESRGRGETQYF
v_call: TRBV13; clone_size: .; d_call: TRBD1; j_call: TRBJ2-1; cdr3_nt: TGTGCCAGCAGCTCGACAGGGAGAAGCTACAATGAGCAGTTCTTC; cdr3_aa: CASSSTGRSYNEQFF